Below are 9 T cell receptor beta chains sequenced from a single sample in a study of identical twins. TCRdb reprocessed the 5' RACE reads via MiXCR and lists one record per CDR3 protein. This sample has roughly 720,000 distinct CDR3 sequences, with roughly 18% found just once. These data were also filed under a second study, of T cells expressing NK-cell markers.

The sequenced sample was PBMCs. These receptors all stem from a woman aged 18 to 35 in good health.

This clonotype was found a few times. This chain connects TRBV20-1 to TRBJ1-2; D not certain. CDR1 DFQATT and CDR2 SNEGSKA come from the germline V gene (reference sequence). This CDR3 spans 12 amino acids. V gave up 5 bases and J gave up 3 bases, with 10 bases separating them. CDR3 in amino acids: CSAAGRDYGYTF. CDR3 nucleotides: TGCAGTGCTGCGGGCCGGGACTATGGCTACACCTTC.

This clonotype was detected a few times. The chain uses TRBV9 and TRBJ2-7; D not resolved. Gene TRBJ2-5 matches the end of the DNA better, so the J call may be wrong. CDR3 size: 13 residues. Per germline, CDR1 SGDLS and CDR2 YYNGEE. The CDR3 DNA sequence: TGTGCCAGCAGCGTAGACCTGCCAGCGACCCAGTACTTC. Encoded protein: CASSVDLPATQYF.

This clonotype came up a few times. The CDR3 nucleotides are TGCAGTGCGATTGGGACAGCCAACACCGGGGAGCTGTTTTTT. It specifies CSAIGTANTGELFF. This chain joins TRBV20-1 and TRBJ2-2; TRBD1 agrees at 7 bases. V dropped 6 bases and J dropped 2; count of bases not matched to a gene: 6. CDR3 length: 14 amino acids. Germline CDR1 and CDR2: DFQATT and SNEGSKA (reference sequence).

This clonotype was picked up a small number of times. The gene calls are TRBV6-5 and TRBJ2-1; tentative D call: TRBD2 (6 bases). The CDR3 covers 14 residues. Germline CDR1 is MNHEY and CDR2 is SVGAGI. Trimming removed 4 bases at V and 8 bases at J, with 15 bases between. The CDR3 DNA sequence: TGTGCCAGCAGTTCCCCGTGGAGGGCCGATGAGCAGTTCTTC. This encodes CASSSPWRADEQFF.

The CDR3 is CASSLARFGARGTDTQYF. In DNA, the CDR3 is TGTGCCAGCAGCTTAGCGCGGTTCGGGGCCCGCGGCACAGATACGCAGTATTTT. The chain links TRBV11-1 to TRBJ2-3, with D perhaps matching TRBD1 or TRBD2 (5 bases each). The CDR3 has 18 residues. Germline V gene sequence: CDR1 SGHAT, CDR2 FQDESV (reference sequence). The ends were cut back, 0 bases at V and 1 base at J, with 17 bases in the middle.

The rearrangement links TRBV29-1 to TRBJ2-1; D uncertain. The CDR3 runs 12 residues. Per germline, CDR1 SQVTM and CDR2 ANQGSEA. With 3 bases removed from V and 9 bases from J, the gap between germline ends came to 12 bases. CDR3 sequence: CSVDGWGGEQFF. The CDR3, as DNA: TGCAGCGTTGACGGGTGGGGTGGTGAGCAGTTCTTC.

This clonotype was observed a handful of times. The chain has TRBV7-2 and TRBJ2-7; D unresolved. Germline CDR1 SGHTA, CDR2 FQGNSA. V lost 1 base and J lost 6, with 10 bases in between. This CDR3 comprises 13 residues. The CDR3, as DNA: TGTGCCAGCAGCTTAGAGTACCTCCTCGAGCAGTACTTC. Its translation is CASSLEYLLEQYF.

This clonotype occurred a few times. The chain is built from TRBV20-1 and TRBJ1-1; no firm D call. Trimming removed 3 bases from V and 3 bases from J, with 8 bases in between. Per the germline V gene, CDR1 is DFQATT and CDR2 is SNEGSKA (reference sequence). The CDR3 loop spans 12 amino acids. The chain's CDR3 is CSARNQDTEAFF. In nucleotides, the CDR3 is TGCAGTGCTAGGAACCAGGACACTGAAGCTTTCTTT.

The chain is built from TRBV7-3 and TRBJ2-1; 9 bases fit TRBD2. Unmatched junction bases numbered 12, after V lost 5 bases and J lost 7 bases. In germline, CDR1 is SGHTA, CDR2 FQGTGA. The CDR3 consists of 16 residues. In DNA, the CDR3 is TGTGCCAGCAGCCAGGTCGCGGGGGGGCTAGGAAATGAGCAGTTCTTC. Translated: CASSQVAGGLGNEQFF.